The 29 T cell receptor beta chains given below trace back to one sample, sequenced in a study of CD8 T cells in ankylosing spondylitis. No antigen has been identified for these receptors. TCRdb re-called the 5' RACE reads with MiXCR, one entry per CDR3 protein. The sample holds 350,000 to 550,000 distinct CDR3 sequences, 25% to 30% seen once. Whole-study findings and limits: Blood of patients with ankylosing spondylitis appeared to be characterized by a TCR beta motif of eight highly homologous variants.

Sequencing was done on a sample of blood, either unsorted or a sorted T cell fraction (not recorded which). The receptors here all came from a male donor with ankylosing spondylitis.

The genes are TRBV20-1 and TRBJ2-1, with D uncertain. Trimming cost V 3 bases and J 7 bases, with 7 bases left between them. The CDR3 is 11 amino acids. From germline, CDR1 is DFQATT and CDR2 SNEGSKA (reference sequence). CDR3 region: CSARRTNEQFF. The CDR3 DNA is TGCAGTGCTAGGAGGACGAATGAGCAGTTCTTC.

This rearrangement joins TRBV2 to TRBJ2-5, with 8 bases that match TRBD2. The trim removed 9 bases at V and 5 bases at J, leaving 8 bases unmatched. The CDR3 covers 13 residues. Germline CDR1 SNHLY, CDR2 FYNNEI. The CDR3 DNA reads TGTGCCAGTGGAAGCGGGAGAGGGGAGACCCAGTACTTC. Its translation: CASGSGRGETQYF.

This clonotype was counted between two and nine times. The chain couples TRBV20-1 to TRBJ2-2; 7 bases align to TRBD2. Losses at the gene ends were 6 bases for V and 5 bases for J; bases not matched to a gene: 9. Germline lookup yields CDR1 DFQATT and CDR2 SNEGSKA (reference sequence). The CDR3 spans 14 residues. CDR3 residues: CSANTGGRTGELFF. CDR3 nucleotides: TGCAGTGCGAACACCGGGGGGAGAACCGGGGAGCTGTTTTTT.

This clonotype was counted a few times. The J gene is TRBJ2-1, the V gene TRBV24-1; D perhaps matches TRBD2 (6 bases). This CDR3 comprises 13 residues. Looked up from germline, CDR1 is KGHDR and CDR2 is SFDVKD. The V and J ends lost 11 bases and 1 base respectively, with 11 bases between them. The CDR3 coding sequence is TGTGCCAGCCAGGCGGGGTCCTACAATGAGCAGTTCTTC. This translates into CASQAGSYNEQFF.

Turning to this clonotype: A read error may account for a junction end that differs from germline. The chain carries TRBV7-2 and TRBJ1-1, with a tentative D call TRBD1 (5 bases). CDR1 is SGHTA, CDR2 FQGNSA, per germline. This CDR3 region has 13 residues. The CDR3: CASSSGHNTEAFF. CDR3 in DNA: TGTGCCAGCAGCTCAGGACACAACACTGAAGCTTTCTTC.

CDR3 nucleotide sequence: TGTGCCACCAGTGATTTAGGGTGGCGGGAAGGCACAGATACGCAGTATTTT. This gives the protein CATSDLGWREGTDTQYF. The chain recombines TRBV24-1 with TRBJ2-3; a weak D match, TRBD2 (6 bases). Germline V CDR1 and CDR2: KGHDR, SFDVKD. The CDR3 consists of 17 residues. Deletions cut 1 base from V and 1 base from J, with 14 bases between.

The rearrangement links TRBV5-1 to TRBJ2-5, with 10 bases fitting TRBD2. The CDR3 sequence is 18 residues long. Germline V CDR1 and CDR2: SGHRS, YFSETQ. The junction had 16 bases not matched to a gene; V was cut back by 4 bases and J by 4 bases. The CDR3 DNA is TGCGCCAGCAGCCTGAGCGGGAGGGCCGGGGGTAGTGGAGAGACCCAGTACTTC. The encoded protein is CASSLSGRAGGSGETQYF.

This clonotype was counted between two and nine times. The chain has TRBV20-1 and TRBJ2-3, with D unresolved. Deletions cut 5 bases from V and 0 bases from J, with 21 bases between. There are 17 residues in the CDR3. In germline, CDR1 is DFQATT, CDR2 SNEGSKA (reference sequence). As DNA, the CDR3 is TGCAGTGCTCCATATTACGGTTGGCGCCCCAGCACAGATACGCAGTATTTT. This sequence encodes CSAPYYGWRPSTDTQYF.

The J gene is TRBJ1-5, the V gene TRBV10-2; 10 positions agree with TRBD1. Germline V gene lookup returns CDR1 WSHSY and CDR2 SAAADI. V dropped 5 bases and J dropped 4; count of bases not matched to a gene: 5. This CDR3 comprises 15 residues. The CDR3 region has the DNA TGCGCCAGCAGTATGACAGGGGGCAGGAATCAGCCCCAGCATTTT. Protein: CASSMTGGRNQPQHF.

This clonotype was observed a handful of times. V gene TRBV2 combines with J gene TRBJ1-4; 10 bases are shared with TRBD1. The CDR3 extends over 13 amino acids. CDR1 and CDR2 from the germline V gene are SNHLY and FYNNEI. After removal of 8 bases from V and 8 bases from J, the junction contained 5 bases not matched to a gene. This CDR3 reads CASSRDRGEKLFF. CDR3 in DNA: TGTGCCAGCTCCCGGGACAGGGGCGAAAAACTGTTTTTT.

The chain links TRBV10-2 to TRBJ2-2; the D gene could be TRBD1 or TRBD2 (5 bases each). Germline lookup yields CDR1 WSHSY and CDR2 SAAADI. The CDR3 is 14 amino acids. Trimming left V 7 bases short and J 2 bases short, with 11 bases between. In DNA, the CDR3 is TGCGCCAGCATTCGGGACCTTAACACCGGGGAGCTGTTTTTT. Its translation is CASIRDLNTGELFF.

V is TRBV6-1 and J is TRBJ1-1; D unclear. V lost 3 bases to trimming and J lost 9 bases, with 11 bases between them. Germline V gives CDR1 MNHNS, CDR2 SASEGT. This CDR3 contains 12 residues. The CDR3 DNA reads TGTGCCAGCAGTGATTTCGCAGGCAAAGCTTTCTTT. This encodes CASSDFAGKAFF.

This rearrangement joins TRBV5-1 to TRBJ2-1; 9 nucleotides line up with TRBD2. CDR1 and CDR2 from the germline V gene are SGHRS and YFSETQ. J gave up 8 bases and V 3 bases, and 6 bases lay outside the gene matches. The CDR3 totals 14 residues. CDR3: CASSSVAGVDEQFF. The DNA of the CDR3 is TGCGCCAGCAGCTCGGTAGCGGGAGTGGATGAGCAGTTCTTC.

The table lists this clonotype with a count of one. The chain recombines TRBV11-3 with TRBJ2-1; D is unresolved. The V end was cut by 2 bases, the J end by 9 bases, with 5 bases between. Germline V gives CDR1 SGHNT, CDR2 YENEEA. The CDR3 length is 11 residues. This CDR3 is CASSLHSEQFF. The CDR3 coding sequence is TGTGCCAGCAGCTTACACAGTGAGCAGTTCTTC.

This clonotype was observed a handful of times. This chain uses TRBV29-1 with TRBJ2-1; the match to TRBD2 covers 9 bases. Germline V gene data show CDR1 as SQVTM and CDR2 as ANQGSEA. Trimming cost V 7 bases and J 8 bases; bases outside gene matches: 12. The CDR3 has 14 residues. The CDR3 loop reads CSAAVSGSVYEQFF. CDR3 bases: TGCAGCGCCGCCGTTAGCGGGAGTGTCTATGAGCAGTTCTTC.

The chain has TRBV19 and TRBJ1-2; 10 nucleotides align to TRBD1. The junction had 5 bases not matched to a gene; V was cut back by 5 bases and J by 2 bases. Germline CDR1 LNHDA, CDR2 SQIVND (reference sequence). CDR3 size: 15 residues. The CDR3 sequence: CASSAKTGGNYGYTF. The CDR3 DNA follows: TGTGCCAGTAGTGCCAAGACAGGGGGCAACTATGGCTACACCTTC.

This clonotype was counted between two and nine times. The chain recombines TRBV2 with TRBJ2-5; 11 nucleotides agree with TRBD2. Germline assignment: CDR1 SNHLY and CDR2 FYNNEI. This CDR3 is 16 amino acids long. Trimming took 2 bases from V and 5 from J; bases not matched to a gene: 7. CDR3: CASSEPLAGGGETQYF. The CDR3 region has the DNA TGTGCCAGCAGTGAACCCCTAGCGGGGGGCGGGGAGACCCAGTACTTC.

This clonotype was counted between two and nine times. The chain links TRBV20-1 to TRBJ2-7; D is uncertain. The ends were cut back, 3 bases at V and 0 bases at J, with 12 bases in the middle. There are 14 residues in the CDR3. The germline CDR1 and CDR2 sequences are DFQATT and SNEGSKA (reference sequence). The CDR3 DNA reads TGCAGTGCTAGTACCCGGGTAGCCTCCTACGAGCAGTACTTC. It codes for CSASTRVASYEQYF.

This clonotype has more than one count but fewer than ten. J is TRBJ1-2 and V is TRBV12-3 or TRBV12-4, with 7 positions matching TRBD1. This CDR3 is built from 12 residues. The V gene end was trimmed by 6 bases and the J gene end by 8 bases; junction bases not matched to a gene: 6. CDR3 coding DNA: TGTGCCAGCAGCCCACCAGGGGGGGGCTACACCTTC. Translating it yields CASSPPGGGYTF.

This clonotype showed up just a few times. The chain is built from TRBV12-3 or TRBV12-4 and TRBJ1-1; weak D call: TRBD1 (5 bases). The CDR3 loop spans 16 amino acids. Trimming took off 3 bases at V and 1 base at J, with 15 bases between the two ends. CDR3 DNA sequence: TGTGCCAGCAGTTTTATTAGGGGTCCAGCGAACACTGAAGCTTTCTTT. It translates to CASSFIRGPANTEAFF.

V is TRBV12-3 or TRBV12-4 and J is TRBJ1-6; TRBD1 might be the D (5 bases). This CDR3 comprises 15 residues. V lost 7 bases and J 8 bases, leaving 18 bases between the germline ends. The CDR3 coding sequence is TGTGCCAGCATCGACGGGCGCCTAGGGGATTCACCCCTCCACTTT. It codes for CASIDGRLGDSPLHF.

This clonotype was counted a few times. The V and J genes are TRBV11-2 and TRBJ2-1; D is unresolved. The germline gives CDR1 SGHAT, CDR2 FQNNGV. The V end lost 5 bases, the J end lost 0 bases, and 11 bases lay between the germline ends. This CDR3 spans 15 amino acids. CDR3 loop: CASSRVMDSYNEQFF. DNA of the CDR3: TGTGCCAGCAGCCGTGTAATGGACTCCTACAATGAGCAGTTCTTC.

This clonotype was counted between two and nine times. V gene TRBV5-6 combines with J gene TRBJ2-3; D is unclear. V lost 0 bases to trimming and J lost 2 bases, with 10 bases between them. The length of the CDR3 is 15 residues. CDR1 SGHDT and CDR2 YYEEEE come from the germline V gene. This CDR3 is CASSLAGRHTDTQYF. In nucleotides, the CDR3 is TGTGCCAGCAGCTTGGCGGGCAGACACACAGATACGCAGTATTTT.

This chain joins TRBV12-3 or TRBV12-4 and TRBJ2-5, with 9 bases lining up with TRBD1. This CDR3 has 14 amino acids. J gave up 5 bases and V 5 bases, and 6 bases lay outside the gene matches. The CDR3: CASSAQGAGETQYF. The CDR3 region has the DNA TGTGCCAGCAGTGCACAGGGGGCAGGGGAGACCCAGTACTTC.

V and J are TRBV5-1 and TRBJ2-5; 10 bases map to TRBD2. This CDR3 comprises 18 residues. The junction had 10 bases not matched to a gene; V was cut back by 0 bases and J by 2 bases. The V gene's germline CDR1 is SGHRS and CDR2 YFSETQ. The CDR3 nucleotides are TGCGCCAGCAGCTTGGTTGCTAGCGGGAGAGGCCAACAAGAGACCCAGTACTTC. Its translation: CASSLVASGRGQQETQYF.

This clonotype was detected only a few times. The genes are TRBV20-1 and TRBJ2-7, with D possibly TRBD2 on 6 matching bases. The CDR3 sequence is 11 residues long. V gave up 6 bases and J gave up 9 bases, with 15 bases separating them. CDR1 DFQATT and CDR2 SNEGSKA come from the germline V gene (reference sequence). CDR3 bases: TGCAGTGCCCGATCGGGGGACTCGCAGTACTTC. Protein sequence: CSARSGDSQYF.

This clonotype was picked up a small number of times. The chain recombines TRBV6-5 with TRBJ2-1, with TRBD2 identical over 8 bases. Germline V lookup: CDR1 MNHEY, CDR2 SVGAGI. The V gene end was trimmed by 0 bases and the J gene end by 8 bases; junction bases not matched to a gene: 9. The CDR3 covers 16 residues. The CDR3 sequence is CASSYSGIAGKDEQFF. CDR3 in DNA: TGTGCCAGCAGTTACTCGGGGATAGCGGGAAAGGATGAGCAGTTCTTC.

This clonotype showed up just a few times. CDR3 residues: CASSVGPNEQFF. CDR3 nucleotides: TGTGCCAGCTCGGTAGGGCCCAATGAGCAGTTCTTC. The chain uses TRBV2 and TRBJ2-1; D remains unclear. Deletions cut 8 bases from V and 6 bases from J, with 11 bases between. Per germline, CDR1 SNHLY and CDR2 FYNNEI. This CDR3 region has 12 residues.

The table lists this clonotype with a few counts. In DNA form, the CDR3 reads TGCGCCAGCAGAGAGGATGGGGTGGATACGCAGTATTTT. Its translation is CASREDGVDTQYF. This chain uses TRBV5-1 with TRBJ2-3; D uncertain. V shed 5 bases and J shed 6 bases, with 13 bases lying between them. From germline, CDR1 is SGHRS and CDR2 YFSETQ. The CDR3 consists of 13 residues.